This T cell receptor (beta chain) came from a study of T cell responses to AZD1222 COVID-19 vaccine. Findings and caveats of the study: Spike-wide coverage was observed for vaccine-associated CD4 TCRs, with dominant responses at 160-218 and 743-854.

The CDR3 loop spans 14 amino acids. V lost 1 base, J lost 0 bases, and 4 bases lay in between. CDR1 KGHSH and CDR2 LQKENI come from the germline V gene. Of note for this clone: Its specificity is unknown.

Some clones are missing from TCRdb's copy, which holds only in-frame ones; the method was immunoSEQ multiplex PCR. Of about 150,000 clones listed, roughly 85% are singletons. Sequencing used peripheral blood, obtained 28 days after the second dose of the MenACWY control vaccine. This sequence joins TRBV18 and TRBJ1-5; D gene uncertain. The clonotype comes from an adult who received the MenACWY meningococcal vaccine as a control. The CDR3 sequence: CASSPRGSNQPQHF. DNA for the CDR3: TGTGCCAGCTCACCACGCGGTAGCAATCAGCCCCAGCATTTT.